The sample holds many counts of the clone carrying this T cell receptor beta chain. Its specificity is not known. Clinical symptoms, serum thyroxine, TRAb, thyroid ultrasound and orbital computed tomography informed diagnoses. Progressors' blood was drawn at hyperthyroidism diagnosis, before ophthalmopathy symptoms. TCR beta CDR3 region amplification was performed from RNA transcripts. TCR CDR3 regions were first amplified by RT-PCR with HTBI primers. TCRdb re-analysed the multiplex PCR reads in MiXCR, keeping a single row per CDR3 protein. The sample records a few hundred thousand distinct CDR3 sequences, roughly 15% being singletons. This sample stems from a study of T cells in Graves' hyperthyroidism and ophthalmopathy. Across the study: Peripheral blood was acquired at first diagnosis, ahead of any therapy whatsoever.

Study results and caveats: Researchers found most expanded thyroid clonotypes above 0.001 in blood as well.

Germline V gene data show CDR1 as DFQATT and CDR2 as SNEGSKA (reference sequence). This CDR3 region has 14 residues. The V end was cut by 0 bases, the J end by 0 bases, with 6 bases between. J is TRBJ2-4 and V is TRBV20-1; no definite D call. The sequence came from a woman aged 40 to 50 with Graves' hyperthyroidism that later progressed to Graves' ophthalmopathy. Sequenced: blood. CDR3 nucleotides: TGCAGTGCTAGAGATCGACTAGCCAAAAACATTCAGTACTTC. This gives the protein CSARDRLAKNIQYF.